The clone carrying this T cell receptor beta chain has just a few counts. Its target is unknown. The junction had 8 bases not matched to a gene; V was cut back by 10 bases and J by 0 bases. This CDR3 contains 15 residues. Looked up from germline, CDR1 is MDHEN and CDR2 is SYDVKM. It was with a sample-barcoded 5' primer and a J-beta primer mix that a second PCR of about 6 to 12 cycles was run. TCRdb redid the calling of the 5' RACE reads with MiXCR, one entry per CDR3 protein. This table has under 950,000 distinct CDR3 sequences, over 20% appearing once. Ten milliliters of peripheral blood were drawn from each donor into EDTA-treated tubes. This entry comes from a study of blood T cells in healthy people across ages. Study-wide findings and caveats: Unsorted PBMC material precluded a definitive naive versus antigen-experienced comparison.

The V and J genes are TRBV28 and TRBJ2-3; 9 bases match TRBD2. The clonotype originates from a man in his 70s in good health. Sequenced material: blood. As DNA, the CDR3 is TGTGCCACCTCCGGACTAGCGTCTAGCACAGATACGCAGTATTTT. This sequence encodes CATSGLASSTDTQYF.